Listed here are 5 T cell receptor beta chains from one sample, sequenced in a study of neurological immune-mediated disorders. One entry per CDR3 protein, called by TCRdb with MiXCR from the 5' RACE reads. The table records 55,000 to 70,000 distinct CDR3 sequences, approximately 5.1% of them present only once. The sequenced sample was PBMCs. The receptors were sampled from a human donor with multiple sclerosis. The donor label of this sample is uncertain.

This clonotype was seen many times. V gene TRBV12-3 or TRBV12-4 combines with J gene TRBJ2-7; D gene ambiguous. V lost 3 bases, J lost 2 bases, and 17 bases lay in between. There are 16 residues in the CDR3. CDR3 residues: CASSLSLTNFAYEQYF. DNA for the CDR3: TGTGCCAGCAGTTTGAGTCTGACAAATTTTGCCTACGAGCAGTACTTC.

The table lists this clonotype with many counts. The CDR3: CASSESPGTGSYNEQFF. The CDR3, as DNA: TGTGCCAGCAGCGAGTCCCCCGGGACAGGGTCCTACAATGAGCAGTTCTTC. This sequence joins TRBV11-2 and TRBJ2-1; 9 bases fit TRBD1. V lost 5 bases and J lost 1; bases outside the gene matches: 9. Germline assignment: CDR1 SGHAT and CDR2 FQNNGV. The CDR3 runs 17 residues.

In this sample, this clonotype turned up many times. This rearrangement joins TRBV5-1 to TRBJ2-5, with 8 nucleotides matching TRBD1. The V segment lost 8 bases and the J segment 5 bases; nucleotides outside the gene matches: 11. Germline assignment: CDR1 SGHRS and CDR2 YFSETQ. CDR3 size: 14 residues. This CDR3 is CASRQGPEGETQYF. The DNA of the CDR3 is TGCGCCAGTCGACAGGGGCCTGAGGGGGAGACCCAGTACTTC.

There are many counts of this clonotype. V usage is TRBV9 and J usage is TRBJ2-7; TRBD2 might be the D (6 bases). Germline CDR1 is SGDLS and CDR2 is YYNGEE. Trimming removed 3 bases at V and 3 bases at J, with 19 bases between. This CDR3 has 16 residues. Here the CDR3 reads CASSARTSSGVYEQYF. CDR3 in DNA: TGTGCCAGCAGCGCCAGAACTAGCTCAGGAGTCTACGAGCAGTACTTC. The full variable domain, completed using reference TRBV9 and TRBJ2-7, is DSGVTQTPKHLITATGQRVTLRCSPRSGDLSVYWYQQSLDQGLQFLIQYYNGEERAKGNILERFSAQQFPDLHSELNLSSLELGDSALYFCASSARTSSGVYEQYFGPGTRLTVT.

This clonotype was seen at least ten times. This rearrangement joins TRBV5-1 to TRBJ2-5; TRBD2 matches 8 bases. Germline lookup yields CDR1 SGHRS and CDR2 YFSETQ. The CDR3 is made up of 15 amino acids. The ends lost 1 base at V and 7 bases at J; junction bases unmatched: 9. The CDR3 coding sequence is TGCGCCAGCAGCTTGTCCGGCGGGGGGACGGGGACCCAGTACTTC. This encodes CASSLSGGGTGTQYF.